This record covers a single T cell receptor (beta chain). This record comes from a study of T cell changes during pregnancy in multiple sclerosis. Only in-frame clones appear in the TCRdb table, and some are missing; sequencing was by immunoSEQ multiplex PCR. The sample contains under 65,000 clones, about nine tenths of which appear only once. The CDR3 runs 11 residues. The germline V gene has CDR1 SQVTM and CDR2 ANQGSEA. V was cut by 6 bases and J by 6 bases, with 11 bases left in between. The TCR originated in a female donor with multiple sclerosis, enrolled in a pregnancy study. The sequencing here drew on CD4+ T cells from peripheral blood mononuclear cells, taken in the third trimester of pregnancy. The genes are TRBV29-1 and TRBJ2-5, with D perhaps TRBD2 (6 bases). The CDR3 reads CSVTSWQTQYF. The CDR3 bases are TGCAGCGTAACTAGCTGGCAGACCCAGTACTTC.